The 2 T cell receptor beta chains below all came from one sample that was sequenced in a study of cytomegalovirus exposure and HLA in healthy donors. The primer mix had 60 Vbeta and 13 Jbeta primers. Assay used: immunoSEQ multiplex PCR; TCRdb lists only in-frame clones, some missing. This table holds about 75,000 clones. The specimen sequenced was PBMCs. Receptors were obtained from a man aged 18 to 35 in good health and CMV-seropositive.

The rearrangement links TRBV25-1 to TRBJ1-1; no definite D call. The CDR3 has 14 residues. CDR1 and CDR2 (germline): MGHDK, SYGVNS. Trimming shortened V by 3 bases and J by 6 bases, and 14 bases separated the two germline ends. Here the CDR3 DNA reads TGTGCCAGCAGTGAGCCGTTAGCCGAAGCTGAAGCTTTCTTT. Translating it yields CASSEPLAEAEAFF.

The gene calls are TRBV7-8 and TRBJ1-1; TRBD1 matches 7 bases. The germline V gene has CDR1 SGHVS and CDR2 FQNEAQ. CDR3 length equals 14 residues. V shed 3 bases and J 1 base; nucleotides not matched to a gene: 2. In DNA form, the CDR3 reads TGTGCCAGCAGCTTGACAGGGCCGAACACTGAAGCTTTCTTT. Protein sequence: CASSLTGPNTEAFF.